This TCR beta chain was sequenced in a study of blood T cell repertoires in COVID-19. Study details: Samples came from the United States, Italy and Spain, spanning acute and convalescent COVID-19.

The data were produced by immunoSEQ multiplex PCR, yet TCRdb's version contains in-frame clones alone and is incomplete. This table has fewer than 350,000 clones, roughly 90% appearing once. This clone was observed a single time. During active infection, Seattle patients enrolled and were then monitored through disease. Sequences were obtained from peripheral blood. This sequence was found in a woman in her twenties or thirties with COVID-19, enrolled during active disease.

CDR3 amino acids: CASTHWGTGANEAFF. The CDR3 nucleotides read TGTGCCAGTACCCACTGGGGGACAGGGGCGAATGAAGCTTTCTTT. The chain recombines TRBV19 with TRBJ1-1, with 10 positions matching TRBD1. Germline trimming cut 7 bases from V and 7 bases from J; bases unmatched to any gene: 12. This CDR3 region has 15 residues. CDR1 is LNHDA, CDR2 SQIVND, per germline (reference sequence).